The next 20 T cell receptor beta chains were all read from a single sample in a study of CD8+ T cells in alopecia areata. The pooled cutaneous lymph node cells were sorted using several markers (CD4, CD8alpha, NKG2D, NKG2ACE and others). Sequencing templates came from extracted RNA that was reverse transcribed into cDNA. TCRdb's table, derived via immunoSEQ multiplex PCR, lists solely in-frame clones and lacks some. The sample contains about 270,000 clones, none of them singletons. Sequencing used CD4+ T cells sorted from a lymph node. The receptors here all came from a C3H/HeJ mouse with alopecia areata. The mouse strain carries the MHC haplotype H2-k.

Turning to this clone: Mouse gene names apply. CDR3 DNA (partial): TGCACCTGCAGTGCAGAGGGGACAGGGTATAATTCGCCC. As protein: CTCSAEGTGYNSP. The complete CDR3 sequence is CTCSAEGTGYNSPLYF. The chain joins TRBV1 to TRBJ1-6; the match to TRBD1 covers 9 bases. The read ends 3 residues before the CDR3 terminus; that terminus is restored from the germline J gene. TRBJ1-6 is an ORF for which the function is uncertain. CDR1 and CDR2 from the germline V gene are NSQYPW and LRSPGD (reference sequence). The V and J ends lost 0 bases and 4 bases, in that order; junction bases with no gene match: 1. The CDR3 runs to 16 residues.

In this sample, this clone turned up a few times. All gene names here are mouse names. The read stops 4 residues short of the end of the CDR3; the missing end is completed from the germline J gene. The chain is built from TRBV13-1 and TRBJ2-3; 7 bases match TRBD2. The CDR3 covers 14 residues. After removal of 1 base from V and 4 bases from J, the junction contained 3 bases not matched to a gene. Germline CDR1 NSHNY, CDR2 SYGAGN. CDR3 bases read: TGTGCCAGCAGTGATAAACTGGGGACAGAA. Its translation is CASSDKLGTE. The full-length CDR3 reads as CASSDKLGTETLYF.

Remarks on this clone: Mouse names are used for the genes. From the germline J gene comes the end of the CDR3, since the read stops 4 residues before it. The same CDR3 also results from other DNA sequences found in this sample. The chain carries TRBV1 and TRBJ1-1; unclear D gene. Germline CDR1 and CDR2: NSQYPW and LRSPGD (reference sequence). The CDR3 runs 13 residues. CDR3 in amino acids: CTCSADEGTEVFF. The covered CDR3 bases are TGCACCTGCAGTGCAGATGAAGGGACA.

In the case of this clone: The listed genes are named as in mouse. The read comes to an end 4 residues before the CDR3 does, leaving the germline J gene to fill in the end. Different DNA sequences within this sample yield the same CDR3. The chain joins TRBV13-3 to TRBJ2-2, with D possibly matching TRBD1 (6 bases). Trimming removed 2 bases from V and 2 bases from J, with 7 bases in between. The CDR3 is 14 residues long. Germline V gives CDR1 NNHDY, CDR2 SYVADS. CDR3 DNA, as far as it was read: TGTGCCAGCAGTGACACAGGGAACACCGGG. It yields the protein CASSDTGNTG. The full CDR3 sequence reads CASSDTGNTGQLYF.

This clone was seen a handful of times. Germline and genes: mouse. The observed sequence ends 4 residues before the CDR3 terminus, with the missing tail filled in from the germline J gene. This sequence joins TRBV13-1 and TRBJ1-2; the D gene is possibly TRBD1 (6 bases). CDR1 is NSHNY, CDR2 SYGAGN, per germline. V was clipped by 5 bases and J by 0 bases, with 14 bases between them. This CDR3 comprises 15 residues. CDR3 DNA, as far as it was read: TGTGCCAGCAGCCGTCCCGGGACAACAAACTCC. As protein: CASSRPGTTNS. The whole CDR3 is CASSRPGTTNSDYTF.

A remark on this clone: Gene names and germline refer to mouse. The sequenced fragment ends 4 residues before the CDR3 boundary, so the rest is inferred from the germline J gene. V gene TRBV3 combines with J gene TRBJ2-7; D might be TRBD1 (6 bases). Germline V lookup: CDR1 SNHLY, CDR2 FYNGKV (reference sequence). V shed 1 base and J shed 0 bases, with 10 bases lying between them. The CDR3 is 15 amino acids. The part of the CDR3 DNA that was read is TGTGCCAGCAGCTTAGATCAGGGGAGCTCCTAT. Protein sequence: CASSLDQGSSY. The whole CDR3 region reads CASSLDQGSSYEQYF.

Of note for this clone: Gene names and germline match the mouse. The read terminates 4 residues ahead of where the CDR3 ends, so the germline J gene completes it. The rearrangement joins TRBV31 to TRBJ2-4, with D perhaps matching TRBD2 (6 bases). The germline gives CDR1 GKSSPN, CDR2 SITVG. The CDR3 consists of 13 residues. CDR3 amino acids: CAWSLGGLNTLYF. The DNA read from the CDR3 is TGTGCCTGGAGTCTTGGGGGTCTAAAC. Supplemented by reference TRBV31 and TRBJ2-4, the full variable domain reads AQTIHQWPVAEIKAVGSPLSLGCTIKGKSSPNLYWYWQATGGTLQQLFYSITVGQVESVVQLNLSASRPKDDQFILSTEKLLLSHSGFYLCAWSLGGLNTLYFGAGTRLSVL.

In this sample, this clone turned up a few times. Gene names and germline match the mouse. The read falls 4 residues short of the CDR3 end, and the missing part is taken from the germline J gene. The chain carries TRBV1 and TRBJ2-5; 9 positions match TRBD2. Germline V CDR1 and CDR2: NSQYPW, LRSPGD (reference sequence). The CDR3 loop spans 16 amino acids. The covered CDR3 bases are TGCACCTGCAGTGCAGATTTAGGGACTGGGAAAGAC. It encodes CTCSADLGTGKD. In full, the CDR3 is CTCSADLGTGKDTQYF.

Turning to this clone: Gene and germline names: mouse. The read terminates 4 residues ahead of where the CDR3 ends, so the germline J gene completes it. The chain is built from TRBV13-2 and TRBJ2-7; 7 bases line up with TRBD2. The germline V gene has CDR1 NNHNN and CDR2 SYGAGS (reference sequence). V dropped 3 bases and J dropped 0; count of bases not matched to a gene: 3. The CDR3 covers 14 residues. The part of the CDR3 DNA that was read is TGTGCCAGCGGTGGCTGGGGGTTCTCCTAT. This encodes CASGGWGFSY. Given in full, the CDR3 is CASGGWGFSYEQYF.

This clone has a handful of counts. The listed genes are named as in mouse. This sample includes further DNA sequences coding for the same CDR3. This chain's CDR3 is CTCSADLGQGYNSPLYF. CDR3 bases read: TGCACCTGCAGTGCAGATCTGGGACAGGGCTATAATTCGCCC. The chain couples TRBV1 to TRBJ1-6; 9 positions match TRBD1. The CDR3 extends 3 residues past the end of the read, so its final part is completed from the germline J gene. TRBJ1-6 is an open reading frame, and its role is uncertain. The trim removed 0 bases at V and 3 bases at J, leaving 3 bases unmatched. There are 17 residues in the CDR3. Germline loops: CDR1 NSQYPW, CDR2 LRSPGD (reference sequence).

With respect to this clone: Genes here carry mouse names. Here the CDR3 reads CASGGPQGANTEVFF. The sequenced CDR3 bases are TGTGCCAGCGGGGGACCACAGGGAGCAAACACA. The chain links TRBV13-2 to TRBJ1-1, with D possibly being TRBD1 (6 bases). The read terminates 4 residues before the CDR3 end, so the remaining end is supplied by the germline J gene. CDR1 and CDR2 (germline): NNHNN, SYGAGS (reference sequence). This CDR3 has 15 amino acids. The germline V and J ends were trimmed by 5 bases and 0 bases, with 14 bases remaining between them.

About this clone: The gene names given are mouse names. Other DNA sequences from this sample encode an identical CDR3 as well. CDR3: CASSQEGQGNSDYTF. CDR3 DNA, as far as it was read: TGTGCCAGCAGCCAAGAGGGACAGGGAAACTCC. The genes are TRBV5 and TRBJ1-2; TRBD1 matches 9 bases. The read terminates 4 residues before the CDR3 end, so the remaining end is supplied by the germline J gene. V lost 0 bases to trimming and J lost 1 base; unmatched junction nucleotides: 0. Germline CDR1 LGHNA, CDR2 YNLKQL (reference sequence). The CDR3 length is 15 residues.

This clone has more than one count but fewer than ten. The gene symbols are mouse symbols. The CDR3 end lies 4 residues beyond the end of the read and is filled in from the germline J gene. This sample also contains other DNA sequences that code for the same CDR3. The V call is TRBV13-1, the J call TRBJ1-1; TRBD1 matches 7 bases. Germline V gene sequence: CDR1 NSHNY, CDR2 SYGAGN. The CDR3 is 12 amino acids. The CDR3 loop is CASSHRGTEVFF. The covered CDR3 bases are TGTGCCAGCAGTCACAGGGGAACA.

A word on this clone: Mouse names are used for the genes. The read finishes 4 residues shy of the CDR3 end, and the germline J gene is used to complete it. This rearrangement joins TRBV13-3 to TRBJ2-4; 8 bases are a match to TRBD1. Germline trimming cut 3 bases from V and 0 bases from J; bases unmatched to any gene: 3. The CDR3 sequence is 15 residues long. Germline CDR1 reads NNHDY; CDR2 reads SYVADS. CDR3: CASSGQGTSQNTLYF. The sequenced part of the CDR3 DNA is TGTGCCAGCAGTGGACAGGGGACTAGTCAAAAC.

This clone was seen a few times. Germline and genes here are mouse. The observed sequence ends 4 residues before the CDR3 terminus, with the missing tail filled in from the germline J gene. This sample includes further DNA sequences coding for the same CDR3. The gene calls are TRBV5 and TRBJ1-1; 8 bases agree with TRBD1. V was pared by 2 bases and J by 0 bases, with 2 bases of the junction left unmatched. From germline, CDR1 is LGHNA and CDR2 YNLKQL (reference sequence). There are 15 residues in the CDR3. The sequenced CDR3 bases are TGTGCCAGCAGCCAAACAGGGGGGGCAAACACA. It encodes CASSQTGGANT. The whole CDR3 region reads CASSQTGGANTEVFF.

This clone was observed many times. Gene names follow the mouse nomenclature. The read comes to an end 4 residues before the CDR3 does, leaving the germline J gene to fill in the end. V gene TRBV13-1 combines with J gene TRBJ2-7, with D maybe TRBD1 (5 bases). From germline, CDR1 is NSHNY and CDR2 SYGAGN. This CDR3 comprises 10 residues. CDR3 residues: CASGRDEQYF. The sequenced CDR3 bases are TGTGCCAGCGGCAGGGAT.

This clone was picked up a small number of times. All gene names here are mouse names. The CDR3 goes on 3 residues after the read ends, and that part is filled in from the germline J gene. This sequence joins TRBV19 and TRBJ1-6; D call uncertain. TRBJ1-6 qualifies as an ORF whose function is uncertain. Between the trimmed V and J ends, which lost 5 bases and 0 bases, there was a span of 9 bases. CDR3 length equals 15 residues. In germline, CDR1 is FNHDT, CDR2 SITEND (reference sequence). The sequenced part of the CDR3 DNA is TGTGCCAGCAGAAGACAAAATTCCTATAATTCGCCC. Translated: CASRRQNSYNSP. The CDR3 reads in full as CASRRQNSYNSPLYF.

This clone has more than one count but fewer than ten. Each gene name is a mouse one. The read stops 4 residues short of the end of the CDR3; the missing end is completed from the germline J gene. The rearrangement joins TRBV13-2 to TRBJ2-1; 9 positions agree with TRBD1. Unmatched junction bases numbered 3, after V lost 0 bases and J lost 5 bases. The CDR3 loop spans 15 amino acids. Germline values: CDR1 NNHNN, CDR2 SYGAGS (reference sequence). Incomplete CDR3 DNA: TGTGCCAGCGGTGATGTGGACAGGGGAGATGCT. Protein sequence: CASGDVDRGDA. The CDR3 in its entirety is CASGDVDRGDAEQFF.

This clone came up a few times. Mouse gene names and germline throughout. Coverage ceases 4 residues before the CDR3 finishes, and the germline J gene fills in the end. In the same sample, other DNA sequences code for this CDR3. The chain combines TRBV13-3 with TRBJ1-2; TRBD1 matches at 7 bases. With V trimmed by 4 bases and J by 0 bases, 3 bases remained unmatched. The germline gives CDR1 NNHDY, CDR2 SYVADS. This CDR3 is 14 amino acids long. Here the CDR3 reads CASSRQGSNSDYTF. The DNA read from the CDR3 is TGTGCCAGCAGTCGACAGGGTTCAAACTCC.

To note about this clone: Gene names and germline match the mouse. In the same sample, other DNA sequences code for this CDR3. CDR3 region: CASTGLGYEQYF. CDR3 bases read: TGTGCCAGCACCGGACTGGGGTAT. The V gene is TRBV13-1, the J gene TRBJ2-7; 9 bases fit TRBD2. Sequencing ends 4 residues short of the CDR3 end; the germline J gene provides the rest. This CDR3 comprises 12 residues. CDR1 is NSHNY and CDR2 is SYGAGN in the germline V gene.